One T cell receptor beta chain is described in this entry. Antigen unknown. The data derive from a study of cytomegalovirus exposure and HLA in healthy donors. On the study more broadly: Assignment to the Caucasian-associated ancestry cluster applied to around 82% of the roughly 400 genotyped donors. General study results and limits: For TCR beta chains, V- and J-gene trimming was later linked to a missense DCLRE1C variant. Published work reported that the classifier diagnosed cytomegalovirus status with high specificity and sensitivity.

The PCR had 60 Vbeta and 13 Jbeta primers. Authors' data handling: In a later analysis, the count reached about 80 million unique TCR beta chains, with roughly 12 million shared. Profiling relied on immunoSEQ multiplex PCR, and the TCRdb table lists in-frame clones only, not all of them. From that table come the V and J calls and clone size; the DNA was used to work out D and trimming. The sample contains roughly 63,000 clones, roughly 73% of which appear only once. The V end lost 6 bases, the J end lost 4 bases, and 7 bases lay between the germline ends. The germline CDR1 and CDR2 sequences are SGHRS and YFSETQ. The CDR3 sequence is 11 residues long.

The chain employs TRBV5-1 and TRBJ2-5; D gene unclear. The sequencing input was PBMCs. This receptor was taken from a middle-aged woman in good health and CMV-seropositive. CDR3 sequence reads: CASTLRETQYF. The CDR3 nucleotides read TGCGCCAGCACCCTAAGAGAGACCCAGTACTTC.